The text below deals with one T cell receptor (beta chain). Its antigen is currently unknown. The CDR3 consists of 14 residues. Trimming took 5 bases from V and 2 from J, leaving 9 bases between them. Germline V lookup: CDR1 SGHTA, CDR2 FQGNSA. The sample is drawn from a study of T cell clones after liver transplantation. Across the whole study: Subjects received no induction therapy and standard immunosuppression until randomization at 12-24 months post-transplant. Timepoints were pre-transplant, pre-withdrawal, and after withdrawal was completed or failed. Study-level results: Post-transplant, graft-donor-reactive CD4 TCRbeta sequences in blood dropped significantly in most of the 8 subjects.

Produced via immunoSEQ multiplex PCR; TCRdb's table is partial and in-frame only. The sample contains more than 95,000 clones, around 83% of which appear only once. The sample consisted of CD4+ T cells from blood, taken before liver transplant. The chain employs TRBV7-2 and TRBJ2-2; a weak D match, TRBD2 (6 bases). The TCR was taken from a human donor who received a liver transplant. The CDR3 sequence is CASSKDYNTGELFF. The CDR3 nucleotides are TGTGCCAGCAGCAAGGACTACAACACCGGGGAGCTGTTTTTT.